The entry below gives a single TCR beta chain sequence along with its context. The sample is drawn from a study of T cell changes during pregnancy in multiple sclerosis. Only in-frame clones appear in the TCRdb table, and some are missing; sequencing was by immunoSEQ multiplex PCR. The table shows more than 70,000 clones, with 93% occurring only once. Per the germline V gene, CDR1 is MNHEY and CDR2 is SMNVEV (reference sequence). V gave up 1 base and J gave up 9 bases; unmatched junction bases: 6. The CDR3 has 14 amino acids. The source is a female donor with multiple sclerosis, enrolled in a pregnancy study. The V gene is TRBV27, the J gene TRBJ2-1; TRBD2 agrees at 7 bases. Sequencing used peripheral blood, obtained in the second trimester of pregnancy. CDR3 region: CASSLWGGDGEQFF. Written as DNA, the CDR3 is TGTGCCAGCAGTTTATGGGGGGGGGACGGTGAGCAGTTCTTC.